Listed below are T cell receptor beta chains from one sample, sequenced in a study of OX40 agonist ivuxolimab in advanced cancers. The protocol was immunoSEQ multiplex PCR, while the TCRdb copy is restricted to in-frame clones and leaves out a portion. The table includes under 90,000 clones, about 90% detected once. This material consisted of CD4+ or CD8+ T cells sorted from blood, taken in a trial of the OX40 agonist ivuxolimab. The origin of the receptors is an adult with an advanced solid tumor such as melanoma, head and neck, liver or kidney cancer. CDR3s include the opening cysteine and the closing phenylalanine or tryptophan. D genes are given only for firm matches. A row's size may be missing; if present it is once, few, many or a size class.

.	TRBJ2-7	TRBD2	TRBV14	TGTGCCAGCAGCCAAGTTCCCCTAGCGGGAGGACCCTACGAGCAGTACTTC	CASSQVPLAGGPYEQYF
.	TRBJ2-3	TRBD2	TRBV9	TGTGCCAGCAGCGGGCCTAGCGGGGGGGCAGGAGATACGCAGTATTTT	CASSGPSGGAGDTQYF
.	TRBJ2-7	.	TRBV6-5	TGTGCCAGCAGTTACCACGCGGCAGGGAGGAACTACGAGCAGTACTTC	CASSYHAAGRNYEQYF
.	TRBJ1-4	TRBD1	TRBV4-2	TGTGCCAGCAGCCAAACTACAGGGGGCAGGGGTGGGGTGGGTCTAACTAATGAAAAACTGTTTTTT	CASSQTTGGRGGVGLTNEKLFF
.	TRBJ2-1	.	TRBV4-2	TGTGCCAGCAGCATAGCGGGACAGGCCTACAATGAGCAGTTCTTC	CASSIAGQAYNEQFF
.	TRBJ1-1	.	TRBV27	TGTGCCAGCAGTTTTAACGGGAACACTGAAGCTTTCTTT	CASSFNGNTEAFF
.	TRBJ1-4	TRBD1	TRBV28	TGTGCCAGCAGTCCCCACAGGGGGCGGGGTAATGAAAAACTGTTTTTT	CASSPHRGRGNEKLFF
once	TRBJ2-2	TRBD2	TRBV10-1	TGCGCCAGCTCAGGACTAGCGGGAGCCACCGGGGAGCTGTTTTTT	CASSGLAGATGELFF
.	TRBJ2-7	.	TRBV5-5	TGTGCCAGCACCTCGGGACTGTTAAGCTCCTACGAGCAGTACTTC	CASTSGLLSSYEQYF
.	TRBJ2-5	.	TRBV7-3	TGTGCCAGCAGCACGACGGGACCCACCGGTAGGGAGACCCAGTACTTC	CASSTTGPTGRETQYF
.	TRBJ2-7	TRBD1	TRBV6-1	TGTGCCAGCAGTTGGGGGACAGACTACGAGCAGTACTTC	CASSWGTDYEQYF
.	TRBJ2-2	TRBD1	TRBV27	TGTGCCAGCGCGGGACAGGGAGTCCACGGGGAGCTGTTTTTT	CASAGQGVHGELFF
once	TRBJ1-2	.	TRBV6-6	TGTGCCAGCAGCCACCAGGCATATGGCTACACCTTC	CASSHQAYGYTF
.	TRBJ1-2	.	TRBV5-8	TGTGCCAGCAGCTTGGCATGGGGACCACGGAGGTCCTATGGCTACACCTTC	CASSLAWGPRRSYGYTF
.	TRBJ2-7	TRBD1	TRBV7-2	TGTGCCAGCAGCTTAGTATCCGCCGGGACAGGCTACGAGCAGTACTTC	CASSLVSAGTGYEQYF
.	TRBJ1-1	.	TRBV11-3	TGTGCCAGCAGCCTCCCCCTAACAGGAGCTGAAGCTTTCTTT	CASSLPLTGAEAFF
.	TRBJ2-2	TRBD1	TRBV28	TGTGCCAGCAACTCCGCAGACAGGGGGAGGGTTACCGGGGAGCTGTTTTTT	CASNSADRGRVTGELFF
.	TRBJ1-2	.	TRBV4-2	TGTGCCAGCAGCCAAGAGCGGCGGAACTATGGCTACACCTTC	CASSQERRNYGYTF
.	TRBJ2-5	.	TRBV19	TGTGCCAGTAGTAAGATGTGGGACTCCCAGCCGACCCAGTACTTC	CASSKMWDSQPTQYF
.	TRBJ2-1	TRBD2	TRBV27	TGTGCCAGTACAACGTTAGCGGGCGTCTCCTACAATGAGCAGTTCTTC	CASTTLAGVSYNEQFF
few	TRBJ1-1	.	TRBV7-2	TGTGCCAGCAGCCAATCCCACACTGAAGCTTTCTTT	CASSQSHTEAFF
.	TRBJ2-7	TRBD1	TRBV28	TGTGCCAGCAGTCCCCACCGGACAGGACCCGAGCAGTACTTC	CASSPHRTGPEQYF
few	TRBJ1-2	.	TRBV28	TGTGCCAGCAGTGTGACTAACCTGGGACCTAACTATGGCTACACCTTC	CASSVTNLGPNYGYTF
.	TRBJ2-1	.	TRBV19	TGTGCCAGTAGAACCACCGGGACTAATGAGCAGTTCTTC	CASRTTGTNEQFF
once	TRBJ1-2	.	TRBV7-9	TGTGCCAGCAGCCCCCGCAGCAACTATGGCTACACCTTC	CASSPRSNYGYTF
.	TRBJ1-1	.	TRBV28	TGTGCCAGCAGGGGCAGAGGGGAATACACTGAAGCTTTCTTT	CASRGRGEYTEAFF
.	TRBJ1-2	TRBD1	TRBV5-4	TGTGCCAGCACTACCTCCGGGACAGGGGGCTATGGCTACACCTTC	CASTTSGTGGYGYTF
.	TRBJ1-2	.	TRBV11-2	TGTGCCAGCAGCTTAAGAACCTCCTATGGCTACACCTTC	CASSLRTSYGYTF
.	TRBJ2-2	.	TRBV5-4	TGTGCCAGCAGCCCACGGGCGACAGGTGCGAACACCGGGGAGCTGTTTTTT	CASSPRATGANTGELFF
.	TRBJ2-1	.	TRBV5-1	TGCGCCAGCAGCTTGGAAGGCGGGCGGGGAAACTACAATGAGCAGTTCTTC	CASSLEGGRGNYNEQFF
.	TRBJ2-1	TRBD2	TRBV2	TGTGCCAGCTCCCTTGCGGGGGGCGGTGAGCAGTTCTTC	CASSLAGGGEQFF
.	TRBJ2-2	TRBD1	TRBV6-6	TGTGCCAGCAGTTACCCGACAGGGAGGAACACCGGGGAGCTGTTTTTT	CASSYPTGRNTGELFF
.	TRBJ2-7	.	TRBV7-9	TGTGCCAGCAGCTTAGTGGCCTCATCCACCGAGCAGTACTTC	CASSLVASSTEQYF
.	TRBJ1-3	.	TRBV7-2	TGTGCCAGCAGCGTTTCAGGGGCCTTAAACACCATATATTTT	CASSVSGALNTIYF
.	TRBJ2-5	.	TRBV10-3	TGTGCCATCAGTTGGACCGTAGAAGAGACCCAGTACTTC	CAISWTVEETQYF
.	TRBJ2-2	TRBD2	TRBV5-1	TGCGCCAGCAGCCCCGCTGGACTAGCGGGAGTAGGTACCGGGGAGCTGTTTTTT	CASSPAGLAGVGTGELFF
.	TRBJ2-1	TRBD2	TRBV13	TGTGCCAGCAGCTTAGTCGGACTAGCGGGGAACTATAGAGCCCCAAACAATGAGCAGTTCTTC	CASSLVGLAGNYRAPNNEQFF
.	TRBJ2-2	TRBD2	TRBV27	TGTGCCAGCAGTTATACTCTGACTAGCGGGGACACCGGGGAGCTGTTTTTT	CASSYTLTSGDTGELFF
once	TRBJ1-2	.	TRBV28	TGTGCCAGCAGTTTATTCGCCGGGGGGGCTAAAGGCTACACCTTC	CASSLFAGGAKGYTF
.	TRBJ2-3	.	TRBV5-1	TGCGCCAGCAGCCTTAATAGCGGAACTCACTACACAGATACGCAGTATTTT	CASSLNSGTHYTDTQYF
.	TRBJ1-2	.	TRBV30	TGTGCCTGGTCCGGTGGAGGGGGTGGCTACACCTTC	CAWSGGGGGYTF
.	TRBJ1-5	TRBD1	TRBV10-2	TGCGCCAGCAGCAAAGGGGGCGCCGGCCAGCCCCAGCATTTT	CASSKGGAGQPQHF
.	TRBJ2-7	TRBD1	TRBV10-3	TGTGCCATCAGTGACGCGACAGGGAAGTCCTACGAGCAGTACTTC	CAISDATGKSYEQYF
.	TRBJ2-3	TRBD2	TRBV11-2	TGTGCCAGCAGTAGGGGACTACTAGCGGGAGGGTTCTTCGATACGCAGTATTTT	CASSRGLLAGGFFDTQYF
.	TRBJ2-7	.	TRBV18	TGTGCCAGCTCACCTCCATCTGTGTCTGGGAGCGGATACGAGCAGTACTTC	CASSPPSVSGSGYEQYF
.	TRBJ2-7	.	TRBV2	TGTGCCACGGGACGGGGGCTTTCCTACGAGCAGTACTTC	CATGRGLSYEQYF
.	TRBJ2-2	.	TRBV5-1	TGCGCCAGCAGCTTGGGGGCAGCTAACACCGGGGAGCTGTTTTTT	CASSLGAANTGELFF
.	TRBJ2-3	.	TRBV11-3	TGTGCCAGCAGCACAACTGCTAGCACAGATACGCAGTATTTT	CASSTTASTDTQYF
.	TRBJ2-2	TRBD1	TRBV7-9	TGTGCCAGCAGCTTAGTATTTGGGACAGACTACACCGGGGAGCTGTTTTTT	CASSLVFGTDYTGELFF
.	TRBJ1-1	TRBD1	TRBV11-2	TGTGCCAGCAGCATCCTGGGACAGGGGAACACTGAAGCTTTCTTT	CASSILGQGNTEAFF
.	TRBJ1-1	.	TRBV11-2	TGTGCCAGCAGCTTAGGGCTAATCATGAACACTGAAGCTTTCTTT	CASSLGLIMNTEAFF
.	TRBJ2-7	TRBD1	TRBV4-2	TGTGCCAGCAGCCAAGAGAAGGGGACAGGGGGGTACTTC	CASSQEKGTGGYF
.	TRBJ1-2	.	TRBV11-3	TGTGCCAGCAGCTTAGATCTCGGGTATGGCTACACCTTC	CASSLDLGYGYTF